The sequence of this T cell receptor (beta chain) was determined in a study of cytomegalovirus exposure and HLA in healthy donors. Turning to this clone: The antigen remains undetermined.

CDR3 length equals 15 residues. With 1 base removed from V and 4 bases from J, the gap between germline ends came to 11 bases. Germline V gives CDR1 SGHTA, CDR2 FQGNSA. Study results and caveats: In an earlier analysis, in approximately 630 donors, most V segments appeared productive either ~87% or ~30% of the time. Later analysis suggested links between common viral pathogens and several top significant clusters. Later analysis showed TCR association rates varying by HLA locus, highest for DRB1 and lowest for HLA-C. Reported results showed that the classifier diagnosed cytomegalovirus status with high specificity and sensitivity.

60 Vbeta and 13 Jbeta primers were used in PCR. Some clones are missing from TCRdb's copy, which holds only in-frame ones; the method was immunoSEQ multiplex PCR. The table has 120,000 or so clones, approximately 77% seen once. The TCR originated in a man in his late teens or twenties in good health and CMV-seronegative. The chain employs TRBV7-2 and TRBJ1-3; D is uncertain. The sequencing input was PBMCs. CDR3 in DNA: TGTGCCAGCAGCTTAGAAAGCTCTTCGGGAAACACCATATATTTT. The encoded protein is CASSLESSSGNTIYF.